The 14 T cell receptor beta chains below were found in one sample sequenced in a study of human T cells and chemical hapten exposure (dated by TCRdb to about 2021). The time point label, read with the paper, signifies: patch test 2, 6 weeks after DPC sensitization. Explained via the paper, the treatment or condition label denotes: therapeutic diphenylcyclopropenone sensitization with weekly scalp DPC. The library relied on RACE. The sample was run on a NextSeq 500. TCRdb cleaned the public reads at Q25 with fastp, built clones with MiXCR and kept in-frame beta chains. Rows are combined by CDR3 protein, so each entry shows the most common genes and DNA. This sample is represented by 80,000 to 100,000 distinct CDR3 sequences; about 9.3% of them were singletons. The ten largest clones represent 2% to 2.5% of the sample. This specimen was whole blood, taken in connection with sensitization to the hapten diphenylcyclopropenone (DPC). The receptors derive from a woman in her forties with alopecia areata. Some clones in this sample may be carry-over from other donors' samples.

This clonotype occurred many times. This rearrangement joins TRBV20-1 to TRBJ2-7; D is perhaps TRBD1 (5 bases). Trimming took 5 bases from V and 5 from J, leaving 13 bases between them. In germline, CDR1 is DFQATT, CDR2 SNEGSKA (reference sequence). This CDR3 is built from 12 residues. DNA of the CDR3: TGCAGTGCTCCGCCACAGGAAAACGAGCAGTACTTC. Protein: CSAPPQENEQYF.

V gene TRBV28 combines with J gene TRBJ2-5; 7 nucleotides match TRBD2. The CDR3 consists of 15 residues. The J segment lost 4 bases and the V segment lost 4 bases, leaving 9 bases of the junction unmatched. From germline, CDR1 is MDHEN and CDR2 SYDVKM. The CDR3, as DNA: TGTGCCAGCAGTTATTCAAGCGCTAGCGGAGAGACCCAGTACTTC. Amino acids: CASSYSSASGETQYF.

The CDR3 nucleotides read TGTGCCAGCAGTCGTACAGGAGCAACTAATGAAAAACTGTTTTTT. Protein product: CASSRTGATNEKLFF. This chain connects TRBV27 to TRBJ1-4, with D perhaps matching TRBD1 (5 bases). Germline lookup yields CDR1 MNHEY and CDR2 SMNVEV (reference sequence). Deletions cut 5 bases from V and 0 bases from J, with 10 bases between. The length of the CDR3 is 15 residues.

This clonotype was counted only a few times. V gene TRBV25-1 combines with J gene TRBJ2-2, with D uncertain. V shed 5 bases and J shed 0 bases, with 4 bases lying between them. Germline values: CDR1 MGHDK, CDR2 SYGVNS. The CDR3 consists of 13 residues. The CDR3 sequence is CASSSPNTGELFF. As DNA, the CDR3 is TGTGCCAGCAGTTCCCCGAACACCGGGGAGCTGTTTTTT.

The chain carries TRBV4-3 and TRBJ2-7; TRBD2 is a possible D gene (5 bases). The V end was cut by 0 bases, the J end by 3 bases, with 12 bases between. The CDR3 extends over 15 amino acids. Germline V CDR1 and CDR2: LGHNA, YSLEER. CDR3 DNA: TGCGCCAGCAGCCAAGATCGGGGTGCGTACTACGAGCAGTACTTC. Translating it yields CASSQDRGAYYEQYF.

The table lists this clonotype with a few counts. The chain employs TRBV29-1 and TRBJ1-2, with unresolved D. The V end lost 7 bases, the J end lost 8 bases, and 8 bases lay between the germline ends. The V gene's germline CDR1 is SQVTM and CDR2 ANQGSEA. The CDR3 has 9 residues. The CDR3 DNA is TGCAGCGCGTCATACGGCTACACCTTC. It codes for CSASYGYTF.

The rearrangement uses TRBV4-2 and TRBJ2-1; TRBD2 matches at 13 bases. V gave up 4 bases and J gave up 4 bases; unmatched junction bases: 10. Germline V gives CDR1 LGHNA, CDR2 YNFKEQ. This CDR3 is 18 amino acids long. DNA of the CDR3: TGTGCCAGCAGCCCAACTAGCGGGAGGGCCGGAAGGTACAATGAGCAGTTCTTC. This gives the protein CASSPTSGRAGRYNEQFF.

J is TRBJ2-3 and V is TRBV12-3 or TRBV12-4; D is unresolved. The CDR3 consists of 15 residues. The ends were cut back, 6 bases at V and 4 bases at J, with 17 bases in the middle. CDR3 loop: CASRAFFPSPDTQYF. As DNA, the CDR3 is TGTGCCAGCAGGGCATTCTTCCCATCCCCAGATACGCAGTATTTT.

This clonotype has a count of ten or more. V gene TRBV6-2 or TRBV6-3 combines with J gene TRBJ2-7; D possibly uses TRBD1 or TRBD2 (6 bases each). The CDR3 spans 14 residues. V was clipped by 7 bases and J by 2 bases, with 15 bases between them. Germline-derived CDR1 and CDR2 are MNHEY and SVGEGT. CDR3 residues: CASTSPRGPYEQYF. CDR3 DNA sequence: TGTGCCAGCACTTCACCCCGGGGGCCCTACGAGCAGTACTTC.

This clonotype was counted only a few times. The chain joins TRBV28 to TRBJ2-2; D unresolved. Germline values: CDR1 MDHEN, CDR2 SYDVKM. The CDR3 length is 13 residues. Trimming cost V 10 bases and J 1 base, with 10 bases left between them. Here the CDR3 reads CATDEENTGELFF. DNA of the CDR3: TGTGCCACAGATGAGGAGAACACCGGGGAGCTGTTTTTT.

This clonotype was seen a few times. The V and J genes are TRBV6-6 and TRBJ2-5; TRBD2 agrees at 8 bases. The CDR3 extends over 16 amino acids. Unmatched junction bases numbered 11, after V lost 6 bases and J lost 2 bases. CDR1 is MNHNY and CDR2 is SVGAGI in the germline V gene (reference sequence). The CDR3 loop is CASSKRRGARQETQYF. In DNA, the CDR3 is TGTGCCAGCAGCAAGCGGCGGGGGGCAAGGCAAGAGACCCAGTACTTC.

V and J are TRBV20-1 and TRBJ2-5, with 8 bases aligning to TRBD2. The length of the CDR3 is 14 residues. CDR1 and CDR2 (germline): DFQATT, SNEGSKA (reference sequence). V was clipped by 4 bases and J by 6 bases; unmatched bases: 10. The chain's CDR3 is CSAIPGLVGKTQYF. CDR3 DNA sequence: TGCAGTGCTATTCCGGGACTAGTAGGAAAGACCCAGTACTTC.

This clonotype showed up many times. The genes are TRBV7-2 and TRBJ1-5; no firm D call. The CDR3 extends over 14 amino acids. Per the germline V gene, CDR1 is SGHTA and CDR2 is FQGNSA. Between the trimmed V and J ends, which lost 4 bases and 6 bases, there was a span of 13 bases. The CDR3 spells CASSYGSRGQPQHF. For the CDR3, the DNA is TGTGCCAGCAGCTATGGGAGCCGCGGTCAGCCCCAGCATTTT. Full variable domain (missing parts from reference TRBV7-2 and TRBJ1-5): GAGVSQSPSNKVTEKGKDVELRCDPISGHTALYWYRQSLGQGLEFLIYFQGNSAPDKSGLPSDRFSAERTGGSVSTLTIQRTQQEDSAVYLCASSYGSRGQPQHFGDGTRLSIL.

The chain joins TRBV11-2 to TRBJ2-7; D is unresolved. The germline V gene has CDR1 SGHAT and CDR2 FQNNGV. This CDR3 region has 15 residues. Trimming stripped 0 bases from V and 6 bases from J, with 15 bases between. The CDR3 loop reads CASSLDPGAFTEQYF. The DNA of the CDR3 is TGTGCCAGCAGCTTAGATCCCGGAGCTTTCACCGAGCAGTACTTC.